This TCR beta chain was observed in a study of OX40 agonist ivuxolimab in advanced cancers. Study details: Earlier anti-PD-1, anti-PD-L1 or anti-CTLA-4 therapy was permitted; roughly 42% had received some. Study-level results: At doses 0.1 to 3.0 mg/kg, CD4+ and CD8+ clones expanded. CD8+ T cells (on average) carried more expanded clones than CD4+ T cells.

Worth noting for this clone: Its antigen is as yet unknown.

Clones were read by immunoSEQ multiplex PCR, and TCRdb kept only the in-frame ones, dropping some. Of around 62,000 clones listed, 65% to 85% are singletons. Anyone with autoimmune disease history or systemic immunosuppression was excluded. CDR1 and CDR2 from the germline V gene are SGDLS and YYNGEE. CDR3 length: 14 residues. Trimming removed 7 bases at V and 2 bases at J, with 14 bases between. This specimen consisted of CD4+ or CD8+ T cells sorted from blood, obtained in a trial of the OX40 agonist ivuxolimab. The clonotype comes from an adult with an advanced solid tumor such as melanoma, head and neck, liver or kidney cancer. The rearrangement uses TRBV9 and TRBJ2-3, with a tentative D call TRBD2 (6 bases). The CDR3 sequence: CASGGGTITDTQYF. The CDR3 DNA sequence: TGTGCCAGCGGGGGAGGAACTATCACAGATACGCAGTATTTT. The full variable domain, completed using reference TRBV9 and TRBJ2-3, is DSGVTQTPKHLITATGQRVTLRCSPRSGDLSVYWYQQSLDQGLQFLIQYYNGEERAKGNILERFSAQQFPDLHSELNLSSLELGDSALYFCASGGGTITDTQYFGPGTRLTVL.